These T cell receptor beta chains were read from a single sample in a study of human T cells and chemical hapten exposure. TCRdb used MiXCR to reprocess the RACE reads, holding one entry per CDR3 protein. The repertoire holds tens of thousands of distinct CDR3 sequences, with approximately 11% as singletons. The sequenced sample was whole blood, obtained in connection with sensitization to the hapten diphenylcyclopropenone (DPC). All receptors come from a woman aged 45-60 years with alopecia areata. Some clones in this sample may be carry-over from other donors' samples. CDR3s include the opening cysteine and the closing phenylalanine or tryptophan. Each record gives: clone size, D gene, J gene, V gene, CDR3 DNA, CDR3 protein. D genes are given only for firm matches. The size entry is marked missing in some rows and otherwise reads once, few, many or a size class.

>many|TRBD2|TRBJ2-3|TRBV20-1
TGCAGTGCTAGACTCCTGACTAGCGGCCTGGCAGATACGCAGTATTTT
CSARLLTSGLADTQYF
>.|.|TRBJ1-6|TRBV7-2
TGTGCCAGCAGCGCGAGAGCGGTGTCATACTCCTATAATTCACCCCTCCACTTT
CASSARAVSYSYNSPLHF
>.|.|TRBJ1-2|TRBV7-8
TGTGCCAGCAGCTTAGGGGGGACCGGTGGCTACACCTTC
CASSLGGTGGYTF
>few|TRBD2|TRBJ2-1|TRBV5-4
TGTGCCAGCAGCCGCGGTACTCTAGCGGGGCACAATGAGCAGTTCTTC
CASSRGTLAGHNEQFF
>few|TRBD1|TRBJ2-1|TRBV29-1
TGCAGCGTTGACAGGACAGGTTACAATGAGCAGTTCTTC
CSVDRTGYNEQFF
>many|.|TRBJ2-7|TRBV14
TGTGCCAGCAGCCGACCGCTTCCCTTGGCCGAGCAGTACTTC
CASSRPLPLAEQYF
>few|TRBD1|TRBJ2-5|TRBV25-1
TGTGCCAGCAGTGAACCCAGGGGGCAAGAGACCCAGTACTTC
CASSEPRGQETQYF
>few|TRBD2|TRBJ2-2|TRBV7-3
TGTGCCAGCAGCTTTACTAGCGGGAGCAGCACCGGGGAGCTGTTTTTT
CASSFTSGSSTGELFF
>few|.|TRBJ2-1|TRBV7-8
TGTGCCAGCAGCTTAGTTGTACGGGATTACAATGAGCAGTTCTTC
CASSLVVRDYNEQFF
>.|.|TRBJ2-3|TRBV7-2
TGTGCCAGCAGCTCGTTTGGAATCACAGATACGCAGTATTTT
CASSSFGITDTQYF
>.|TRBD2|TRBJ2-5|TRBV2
TGTGCCAGCAGTGAATGCACTAGCGGGAGTCGCCGGACCCAGTACTTC
CASSECTSGSRRTQYF
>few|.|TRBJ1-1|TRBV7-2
TGTGCCAGCAGCTTAGGGCAATGGAGCCCACCTTTCTTT
CASSLGQWSPPFF
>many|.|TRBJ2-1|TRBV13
TGTGCCAGCAGCTCTCTGGGTAGAAATGAGCAGTTCTTC
CASSSLGRNEQFF
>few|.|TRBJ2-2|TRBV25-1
TGTGCCAGCAGTGAAGTAGCGGTTGTAGGGAACACCGGGGAGCTGTTTTTT
CASSEVAVVGNTGELFF
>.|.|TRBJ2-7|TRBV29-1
TGCAGCGTTGAACCCTATTGGGGGTCCTCCTACGAGCAGTACTTC
CSVEPYWGSSYEQYF
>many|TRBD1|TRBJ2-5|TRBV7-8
TGTGCCAGCAGCTCCAGGGGGCTGGCAGAGACCCAGTACTTC
CASSSRGLAETQYF
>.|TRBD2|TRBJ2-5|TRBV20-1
TGCAGTGCTAGATCGACCCCCTCTAGCGGCCTCCGAGAGACCCAGTACTTC
CSARSTPSSGLRETQYF
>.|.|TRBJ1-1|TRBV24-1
TGTGCCACCAGGGACCGGGGGGTGAACACTGAAGCTTTCTTT
CATRDRGVNTEAFF
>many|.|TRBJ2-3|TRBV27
TGTGCCAGCAGTTTAGGGTCAGGGGGGTCGTCAGATACGCAGTATTTT
CASSLGSGGSSDTQYF
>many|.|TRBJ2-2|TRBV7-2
TGTGCCAGCAGCTTGGATACCGGGGAGCTGTTTTTT
CASSLDTGELFF
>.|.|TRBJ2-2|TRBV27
TGTGCCAGCAGGGACGCGAACACCGGGGAGCTGTTTTTT
CASRDANTGELFF
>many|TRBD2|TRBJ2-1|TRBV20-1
TGCAGTGCTAGAAAGGCTAGCGGGAGTGGAAATGAGCAGTTCTTC
CSARKASGSGNEQFF
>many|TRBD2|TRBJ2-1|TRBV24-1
TGTGCCACCAAGGGGCGGGAGGACAATGAGCAGTTCTTC
CATKGREDNEQFF
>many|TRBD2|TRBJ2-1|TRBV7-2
TGTGCCACCCGATCAGGCGGGACTAGCCTTAATGAGCAGTTCTTC
CATRSGGTSLNEQFF
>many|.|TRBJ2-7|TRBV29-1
TGCAGCATATTGGGGAACCGCTACGAGCAGTACTTC
CSILGNRYEQYF
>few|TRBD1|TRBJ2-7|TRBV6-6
TGTGCCAGCAGTCCCGGGACAGGGATACTGGGCGAGCAGTACTTC
CASSPGTGILGEQYF
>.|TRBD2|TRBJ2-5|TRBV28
TGTGCCAGCAGTTTAGCCGGGACTAGGGGGGTGAAGACCCAGTACTTC
CASSLAGTRGVKTQYF
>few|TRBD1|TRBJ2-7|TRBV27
TGTGCCAGCAAACGTCCAGGGACAGGGATGTACGAGCAGTACTTC
CASKRPGTGMYEQYF
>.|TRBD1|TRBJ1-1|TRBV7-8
TGTGCCAGCAGCTTAGTCCGGACAGGGGGCGTGGAAGCTTTCTTT
CASSLVRTGGVEAFF
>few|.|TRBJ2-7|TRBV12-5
TGTGCTAGTGGTAGGGGGGAGGACGAGCAGTACTTC
CASGRGEDEQYF
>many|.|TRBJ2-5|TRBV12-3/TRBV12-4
TGTGCCAGCAGTTTAACTCTCAGGGAGACCCAGTACTTC
CASSLTLRETQYF